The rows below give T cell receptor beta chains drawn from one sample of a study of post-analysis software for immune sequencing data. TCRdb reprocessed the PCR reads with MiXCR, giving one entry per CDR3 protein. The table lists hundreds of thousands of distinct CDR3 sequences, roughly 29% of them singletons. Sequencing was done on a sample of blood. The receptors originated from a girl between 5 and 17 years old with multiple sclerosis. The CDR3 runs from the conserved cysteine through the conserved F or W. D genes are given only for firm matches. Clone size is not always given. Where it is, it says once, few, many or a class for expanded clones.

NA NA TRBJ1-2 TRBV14 TGTGCCAGCAGCCATCGATCCGGAGGCTACACCTTC CASSHRSGGYTF
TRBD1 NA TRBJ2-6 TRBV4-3 TGCGCCAGCAGCCAAGGGGACAGGGTTTACGGGGCCAACGTCCTGACTTTC CASSQGDRVYGANVLTF
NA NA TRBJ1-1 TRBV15 TGTGCCACCAGCAGCAGAATCGACGGTGAAGCTTTCTTT CATSSRIDGEAFF
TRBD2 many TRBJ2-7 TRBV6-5 TGTGCCAGCAGTTCCGCTGGAGCGGGAGGGGGCGAGCAGTACTTC CASSSAGAGGGEQYF
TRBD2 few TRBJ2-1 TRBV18 TGTGCCAGCTCCCTCAGGACTAGCGGGAGGGCCAATGAGCAGTTCTTC CASSLRTSGRANEQFF
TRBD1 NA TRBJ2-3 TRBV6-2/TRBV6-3 TGTGCCAGCAGATCCGGGACAGGGAGGACAGATACGCAGTATTTT CASRSGTGRTDTQYF
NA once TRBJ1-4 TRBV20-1 TGCAGTGCTAGGGGGCGGGGACACCGGAATGAAAAACTGTTTTTT CSARGRGHRNEKLFF
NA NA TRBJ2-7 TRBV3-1 TGTGCCAGCAGCCAAGAGGTAGGGCGAGGGTCCTACGAGCAGTACTTC CASSQEVGRGSYEQYF
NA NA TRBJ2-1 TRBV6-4 TGTGCCAGCAGCCGGGACAAAGTTACTGAGCAGTTCTTC CASSRDKVTEQFF
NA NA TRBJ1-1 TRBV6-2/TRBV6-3 TGTGCCAGCAGTTACCCACCCGGCGGAGGGGTGGAGAACACTGAAGCTTTCTTT CASSYPPGGGVENTEAFF
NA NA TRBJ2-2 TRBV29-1 TGCAGCGTTCGCCGCGCCGTCGGCAACCCGAGAACCGGGGAGCTGTTTTTT CSVRRAVGNPRTGELFF
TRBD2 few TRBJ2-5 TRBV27 TGTGCCAGCAGTTTAAGGCGGGAGCGGGAGACCCAGTACTTC CASSLRRERETQYF
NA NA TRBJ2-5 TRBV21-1 TGTGCCAGCACCCGCGAGTTGAGCGACCGCCCCCACCAAGAGACCCAGTACTTC CASTRELSDRPHQETQYF
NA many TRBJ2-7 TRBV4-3 TGCGCCAGCAGCCAAGATTCAGGGCCCTACGAGCAGTACTTC CASSQDSGPYEQYF
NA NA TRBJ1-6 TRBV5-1 TGCGCCAGCAGCTTGCGGCCGGGGGGTGATCCACCCCTCCACTTT CASSLRPGGDPPLHF
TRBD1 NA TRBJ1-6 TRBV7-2 TGTGCCAGCAGCCGGACAGGGCTGAATTCACCCCTCCACTTT CASSRTGLNSPLHF
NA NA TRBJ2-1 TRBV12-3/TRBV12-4 TGTGCCAGCAGTTCGGGGGAACCTCTACCCTACGAGCAGTTCTTC CASSSGEPLPYEQFF
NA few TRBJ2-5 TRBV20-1 TGCAGTGCTAGCCCCGGAGGAAATGGGGAGACCCAGTACTTC CSASPGGNGETQYF
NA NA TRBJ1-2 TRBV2 TGTGCTAGCAGTGAAAATCTGGCGGGCTATGGCTACACCTTC CASSENLAGYGYTF
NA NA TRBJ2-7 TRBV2 TGTGCCAGCAGCACGACAGGAAATTACGAGCAGTACTTC CASSTTGNYEQYF
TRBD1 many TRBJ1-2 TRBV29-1 TGCAGCGTTGAAGAGGGACAGCGGAACTATGGCTACACCTTC CSVEEGQRNYGYTF